This entry concerns a single T cell receptor beta chain. The germline gives CDR1 KGHDR, CDR2 SFDVKD. This CDR3 has 18 amino acids. With V trimmed by 3 bases and J by 1 base, 9 bases remained unmatched. These data belong to a study of blood T cell repertoires in COVID-19. In the original processing: Estimates of nucleated cell counts were drawn from the amplification of reference gene primers. Generated by immunoSEQ multiplex PCR, the TCRdb table keeps only in-frame clones and is missing some. For V, J and clone size, that table is used; D and trimming come from the DNA. The sample yields about 260,000 clones, around 87% seen once.

What was sequenced was peripheral blood. This clonotype originated in a woman aged 45-65 years with acute or convalescent COVID-19. V and J are TRBV24-1 and TRBJ2-1; 9 nucleotides align to TRBD2. This CDR3 reads CATSDPAPAGGSYNEQFF. CDR3 coding DNA: TGTGCCACCAGTGATCCAGCGCCGGCGGGAGGGTCCTACAATGAGCAGTTCTTC.